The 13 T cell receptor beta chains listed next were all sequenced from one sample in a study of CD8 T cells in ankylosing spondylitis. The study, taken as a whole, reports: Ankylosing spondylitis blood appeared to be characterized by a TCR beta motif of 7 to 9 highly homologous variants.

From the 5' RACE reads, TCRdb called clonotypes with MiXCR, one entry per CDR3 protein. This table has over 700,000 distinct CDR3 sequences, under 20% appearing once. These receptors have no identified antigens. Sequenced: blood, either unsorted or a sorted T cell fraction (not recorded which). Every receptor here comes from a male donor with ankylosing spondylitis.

CDR3 residues: CASSQGLAGVSGAIDEQFF. The CDR3, as DNA: TGTGCCAGCAGCCAGGGACTAGCGGGGGTTAGTGGAGCTATCGATGAGCAGTTCTTC. V usage is TRBV14 and J usage is TRBJ2-1, with 14 positions matching TRBD2. The CDR3 has 19 residues. Germline V lookup: CDR1 SGHDN, CDR2 FVKESK. V shed 3 bases and J 8 bases; nucleotides not matched to a gene: 15.

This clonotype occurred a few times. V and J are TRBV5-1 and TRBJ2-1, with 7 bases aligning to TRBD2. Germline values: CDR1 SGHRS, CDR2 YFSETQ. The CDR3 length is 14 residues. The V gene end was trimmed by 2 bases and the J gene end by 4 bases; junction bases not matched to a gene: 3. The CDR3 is CASSLTRGYNEQFF. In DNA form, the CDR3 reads TGCGCCAGCAGCTTAACGCGGGGGTACAATGAGCAGTTCTTC.

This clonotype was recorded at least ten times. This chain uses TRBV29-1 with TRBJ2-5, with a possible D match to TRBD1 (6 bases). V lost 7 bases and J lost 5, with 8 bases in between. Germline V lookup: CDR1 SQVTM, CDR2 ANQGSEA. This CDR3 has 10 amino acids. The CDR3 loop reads CSGTAETQYF. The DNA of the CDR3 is TGCAGCGGGACAGCGGAGACCCAGTACTTC.

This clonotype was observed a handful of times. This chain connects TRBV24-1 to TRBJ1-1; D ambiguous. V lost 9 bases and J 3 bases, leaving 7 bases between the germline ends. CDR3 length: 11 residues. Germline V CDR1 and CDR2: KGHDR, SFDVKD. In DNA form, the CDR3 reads TGTGCCACCGGTAGCGACACTGAAGCTTTCTTT. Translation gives CATGSDTEAFF.

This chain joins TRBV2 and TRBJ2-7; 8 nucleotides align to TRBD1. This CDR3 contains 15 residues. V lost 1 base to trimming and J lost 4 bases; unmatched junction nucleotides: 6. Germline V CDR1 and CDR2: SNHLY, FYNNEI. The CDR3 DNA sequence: TGTGCCAGCAGTGAAGGGACAGGGCTAGGTTACGAGCAGTACTTC. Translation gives CASSEGTGLGYEQYF.

The CDR3: CASSFTSVQETQYF. CDR3 sequence (DNA): TGTGCCAGCAGCTTCACTAGCGTCCAAGAGACCCAGTACTTC. The chain recombines TRBV5-6 with TRBJ2-5; 7 bases are shared with TRBD2. This CDR3 is built from 14 residues. CDR1 and CDR2 from the germline V gene are SGHDT and YYEEEE. V lost 2 bases, J lost 1 base, and 2 bases stayed unmatched.

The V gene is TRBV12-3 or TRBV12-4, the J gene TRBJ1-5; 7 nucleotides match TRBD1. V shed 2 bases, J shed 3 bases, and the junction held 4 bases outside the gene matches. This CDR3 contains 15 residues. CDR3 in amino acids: CASSLSGQLNQPQHF. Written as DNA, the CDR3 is TGTGCCAGCAGTTTATCGGGACAGCTCAATCAGCCCCAGCATTTT.

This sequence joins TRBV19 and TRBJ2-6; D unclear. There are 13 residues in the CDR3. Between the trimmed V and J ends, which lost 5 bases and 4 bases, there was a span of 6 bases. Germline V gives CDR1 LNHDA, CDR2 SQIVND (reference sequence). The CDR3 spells CASSVRGANVLTF. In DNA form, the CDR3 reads TGTGCCAGTAGTGTCCGGGGGGCCAACGTCCTGACTTTC.

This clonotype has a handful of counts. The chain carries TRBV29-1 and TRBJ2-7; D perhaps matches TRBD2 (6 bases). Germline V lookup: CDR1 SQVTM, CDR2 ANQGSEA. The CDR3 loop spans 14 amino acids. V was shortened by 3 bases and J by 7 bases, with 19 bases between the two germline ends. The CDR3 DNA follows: TGCAGCGTTGAGTATAGCGGTACCGTTCGGGAGCAGTACTTC. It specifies CSVEYSGTVREQYF.

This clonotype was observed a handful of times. The CDR3 sequence: CASSSEDSYGYTF. The CDR3 DNA follows: TGTGCCAGCAGCTCCGAGGACAGCTATGGCTACACCTTC. The rearrangement links TRBV3-1 to TRBJ1-2, with D perhaps TRBD1 (6 bases). Germline loops: CDR1 LGHDT, CDR2 YNNKEL (reference sequence). CDR3 length: 13 amino acids. V lost 5 bases to trimming and J lost 4 bases, with 11 bases between them.

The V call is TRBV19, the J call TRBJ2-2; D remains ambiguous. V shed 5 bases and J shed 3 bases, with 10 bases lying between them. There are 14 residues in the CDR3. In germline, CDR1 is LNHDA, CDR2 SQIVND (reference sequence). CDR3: CASSPLQDTGELFF. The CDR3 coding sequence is TGTGCCAGTAGTCCCCTTCAGGACACCGGGGAGCTGTTTTTT.

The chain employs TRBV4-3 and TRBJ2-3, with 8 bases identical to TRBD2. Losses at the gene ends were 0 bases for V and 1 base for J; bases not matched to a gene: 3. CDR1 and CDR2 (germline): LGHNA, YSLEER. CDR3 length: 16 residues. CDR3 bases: TGCGCCAGCAGCCAAGACGGGCGGGAGGGCACAGATACGCAGTATTTT. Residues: CASSQDGREGTDTQYF.

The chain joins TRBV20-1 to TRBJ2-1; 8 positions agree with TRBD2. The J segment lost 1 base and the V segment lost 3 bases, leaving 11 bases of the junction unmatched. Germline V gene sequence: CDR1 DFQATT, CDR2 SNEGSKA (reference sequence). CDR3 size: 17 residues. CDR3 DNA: TGCAGTGCTAGGCCCCGGGGGCGGGGGGCTTCCTACAATGAGCAGTTCTTC. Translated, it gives CSARPRGRGASYNEQFF.